Listed below are T cell receptor beta chains from one sample, sequenced in a study of T cell responses to AZD1222 COVID-19 vaccine. Sequencing was performed with immunoSEQ multiplex PCR; in TCRdb, only in-frame clones are kept and a portion is missing. The data show about 110,000 clones, roughly 90% seen once. This sample comprised peripheral blood, obtained on day 0 of AZD1222 vaccination. Every receptor here comes from an adult in good health. Each CDR3 is given with its conserved first and last residue. Fields, in order: D gene, V gene, clone size, J gene, CDR3 length, CDR3 protein, CDR3 DNA. The D gene is left open where the match is weak. Rows give clone size only sometimes, using once, few, many, or a class for an expanded clone.

d_gene: -; v_gene: TRBV5-6; abundance: -; j_gene: TRBJ2-7; len: 16; CDR3aa: CASSSRGTGISYEQYF; CDR3nt: TGTGCCAGCAGCTCCCGGGGTACAGGCATTTCCTACGAGCAGTACTTC
d_gene: TRBD1; v_gene: TRBV28; abundance: -; j_gene: TRBJ2-7; len: 13; CDR3aa: CASLDRGSYEQYF; CDR3nt: TGTGCCAGCTTAGACAGGGGCTCCTACGAGCAGTACTTC
d_gene: -; v_gene: TRBV6-2/TRBV6-3; abundance: -; j_gene: TRBJ2-1; len: 15; CDR3aa: CASSRTMTSYNEQFF; CDR3nt: TGTGCCAGCAGCAGGACTATGACCTCCTACAATGAGCAGTTCTTC
d_gene: -; v_gene: TRBV6-1; abundance: -; j_gene: TRBJ2-7; len: 13; CDR3aa: CASSFQGSGEQYF; CDR3nt: TGTGCCAGCAGTTTTCAGGGATCGGGGGAGCAGTACTTC
d_gene: -; v_gene: TRBV19; abundance: -; j_gene: TRBJ2-2; len: 15; CDR3aa: CASSIDSVVSGELFF; CDR3nt: TGTGCCAGTAGTATAGATTCCGTGGTGTCCGGGGAGCTGTTTTTT
d_gene: TRBD2; v_gene: TRBV2; abundance: -; j_gene: TRBJ2-3; len: 15; CDR3aa: CASSVLAGDTDTQYF; CDR3nt: TGTGCCAGCAGTGTTCTAGCGGGGGACACAGATACGCAGTATTTT
d_gene: -; v_gene: TRBV6-1; abundance: -; j_gene: TRBJ1-2; len: 15; CDR3aa: CASSEVTGLYGGYTF; CDR3nt: TGTGCCAGCAGTGAAGTAACAGGGCTTTACGGTGGCTACACCTTC
d_gene: -; v_gene: TRBV18; abundance: -; j_gene: TRBJ1-6; len: 14; CDR3aa: CASSPGGISSPLHF; CDR3nt: TGTGCCAGCTCACCAGGGGGTATCAGTTCACCCCTCCACTTT
d_gene: -; v_gene: TRBV5-6; abundance: -; j_gene: TRBJ1-1; len: 15; CDR3aa: CASSLYSRDGSEAFF; CDR3nt: TGTGCCAGCAGCTTGTATAGCAGGGATGGTTCTGAAGCTTTCTTT
d_gene: -; v_gene: TRBV7-9; abundance: -; j_gene: TRBJ1-1; len: 13; CDR3aa: CASSLVIVTEAFF; CDR3nt: TGTGCCAGCAGCTTAGTGATTGTCACTGAAGCTTTCTTT
d_gene: TRBD1; v_gene: TRBV5-4; abundance: -; j_gene: TRBJ2-1; len: 16; CDR3aa: CASSSPRGLEGDEQFF; CDR3nt: TGTGCCAGCAGCTCTCCAAGGGGGCTCGAGGGGGATGAGCAGTTCTTC
d_gene: -; v_gene: TRBV3-1/TRBV3-2; abundance: -; j_gene: TRBJ2-1; len: 10; CDR3aa: CARKYNEQFF; CDR3nt: TGTGCCAGGAAGTACAATGAGCAGTTCTTC
d_gene: TRBD1; v_gene: TRBV7-9; abundance: -; j_gene: TRBJ1-4; len: 12; CDR3aa: CASSPGQGKLFF; CDR3nt: TGTGCCAGCAGCCCTGGACAGGGGAAACTGTTTTTT
d_gene: -; v_gene: TRBV7-2; abundance: -; j_gene: TRBJ1-2; len: 15; CDR3aa: CASSPAFALNYGYTF; CDR3nt: TGTGCCAGCAGCCCAGCCTTTGCTCTTAACTATGGCTACACCTTC
d_gene: TRBD1; v_gene: TRBV11-1; abundance: -; j_gene: TRBJ2-7; len: 15; CDR3aa: CASSFDRVSSYEQYF; CDR3nt: TGTGCCAGCAGCTTCGACAGGGTGAGCTCCTACGAGCAGTACTTC
d_gene: -; v_gene: TRBV19; abundance: -; j_gene: TRBJ2-7; len: 13; CDR3aa: CASGADRSYEQYF; CDR3nt: TGTGCCAGTGGTGCGGACAGAAGTTACGAGCAGTACTTC
d_gene: TRBD2; v_gene: TRBV27; abundance: -; j_gene: TRBJ2-1; len: 19; CDR3aa: CASSTPGTSGRAWGNEQFF; CDR3nt: TGTGCCAGCAGTACGCCCGGGACTAGCGGGAGGGCCTGGGGAAATGAGCAGTTCTTC
d_gene: -; v_gene: TRBV5-1; abundance: -; j_gene: TRBJ2-3; len: 15; CDR3aa: CASSPRDSSTDTQYF; CDR3nt: TGCGCCAGCAGCCCAAGGGACTCTAGCACAGATACGCAGTATTTT
d_gene: TRBD2; v_gene: TRBV19; abundance: few; j_gene: TRBJ2-5; len: 13; CDR3aa: CASRRGYQETQYF; CDR3nt: TGTGCCAGTCGGCGGGGGTACCAAGAGACCCAGTACTTC
d_gene: TRBD1; v_gene: TRBV27; abundance: -; j_gene: TRBJ1-5; len: 16; CDR3aa: CASSPRTGYSNQPQHF; CDR3nt: TGTGCCAGCAGTCCCCGGACAGGTTATAGCAATCAGCCCCAGCATTTT
d_gene: -; v_gene: TRBV4-1; abundance: few; j_gene: TRBJ2-7; len: 15; CDR3aa: CASSQVARGDYEQYF; CDR3nt: TGCGCCAGCAGCCAAGTTGCTAGAGGTGACTACGAGCAGTACTTC
d_gene: -; v_gene: TRBV7-8; abundance: -; j_gene: TRBJ1-5; len: 16; CDR3aa: CASSFFGGYSNQPQHF; CDR3nt: TGTGCCAGCAGCTTTTTTGGGGGTTATAGCAATCAGCCCCAGCATTTT
d_gene: -; v_gene: TRBV3-1/TRBV3-2; abundance: -; j_gene: TRBJ1-2; len: 14; CDR3aa: CASSQDTKGYGYTF; CDR3nt: TGTGCCAGCAGCCAAGATACGAAAGGGTATGGCTACACCTTC
d_gene: -; v_gene: TRBV29-1; abundance: -; j_gene: TRBJ1-3; len: 13; CDR3aa: CSAGGHSGNTIYF; CDR3nt: TGCAGCGCCGGAGGACACTCTGGAAACACCATATATTTT
d_gene: -; v_gene: TRBV27; abundance: -; j_gene: TRBJ2-1; len: 14; CDR3aa: CASAPGSSYNEQFF; CDR3nt: TGTGCCAGCGCCCCGGGGAGCTCCTACAATGAGCAGTTCTTC
d_gene: -; v_gene: TRBV5-4; abundance: -; j_gene: TRBJ1-2; len: 14; CDR3aa: CASSGGPDGYGYTF; CDR3nt: TGTGCCAGCAGCGGGGGTCCAGATGGATATGGCTACACCTTC
d_gene: TRBD2; v_gene: TRBV19; abundance: -; j_gene: TRBJ2-7; len: 15; CDR3aa: CASSTSGLSSYEQYF; CDR3nt: TGTGCCAGTAGTACTAGCGGACTCAGCTCCTACGAGCAGTACTTC
d_gene: TRBD2; v_gene: TRBV18; abundance: -; j_gene: TRBJ2-1; len: 21; CDR3aa: CASSPPGLFHLAGGPPHEQFF; CDR3nt: TGTGCCAGCTCACCACCGGGCTTGTTTCATTTAGCGGGAGGGCCGCCCCATGAGCAGTTCTTC
d_gene: -; v_gene: TRBV27; abundance: -; j_gene: TRBJ1-1; len: 13; CDR3aa: CASRLTMGYGAFF; CDR3nt: TGTGCCAGCAGGCTCACAATGGGTTACGGAGCTTTCTTT
d_gene: -; v_gene: TRBV19; abundance: -; j_gene: TRBJ1-2; len: 14; CDR3aa: CASSIGGFQSGYTF; CDR3nt: TGTGCCAGTAGTATTGGCGGTTTTCAATCCGGCTACACCTTC
d_gene: -; v_gene: TRBV3-1/TRBV3-2; abundance: -; j_gene: TRBJ1-2; len: 15; CDR3aa: CASSQVGAEGYGYTF; CDR3nt: TGTGCCAGCAGCCAAGTAGGGGCCGAGGGCTATGGCTACACCTTC
d_gene: TRBD1; v_gene: TRBV19; abundance: -; j_gene: TRBJ1-5; len: 14; CDR3aa: CASRKTGTNQPQHF; CDR3nt: TGTGCCAGTAGAAAGACAGGGACGAATCAGCCCCAGCATTTT
d_gene: -; v_gene: TRBV2; abundance: -; j_gene: TRBJ2-1; len: 14; CDR3aa: CASSEAPSIPTQFF; CDR3nt: TGTGCCAGCAGTGAAGCTCCCTCCATCCCGACGCAGTTCTTC
d_gene: TRBD1; v_gene: TRBV6-1; abundance: -; j_gene: TRBJ2-5; len: 19; CDR3aa: CASSEALLGSDRAQETQYF; CDR3nt: TGTGCCAGCAGTGAAGCACTCCTAGGGTCGGACAGGGCCCAAGAGACCCAGTACTTC
d_gene: -; v_gene: TRBV9; abundance: -; j_gene: TRBJ1-6; len: 16; CDR3aa: CASSATEGGYNSPLHF; CDR3nt: TGTGCCAGCAGCGCTACCGAGGGGGGGTATAATTCACCCCTCCACTTT
d_gene: -; v_gene: TRBV19; abundance: -; j_gene: TRBJ2-7; len: 11; CDR3aa: CASSGVSEQYF; CDR3nt: TGTGCCAGTAGCGGGGTCAGCGAGCAGTACTTC
d_gene: TRBD1; v_gene: TRBV24-1; abundance: -; j_gene: TRBJ1-2; len: 12; CDR3aa: CATSDPQGRYAF; CDR3nt: TGTGCCACCAGTGACCCACAGGGGCGGTATGCCTTC